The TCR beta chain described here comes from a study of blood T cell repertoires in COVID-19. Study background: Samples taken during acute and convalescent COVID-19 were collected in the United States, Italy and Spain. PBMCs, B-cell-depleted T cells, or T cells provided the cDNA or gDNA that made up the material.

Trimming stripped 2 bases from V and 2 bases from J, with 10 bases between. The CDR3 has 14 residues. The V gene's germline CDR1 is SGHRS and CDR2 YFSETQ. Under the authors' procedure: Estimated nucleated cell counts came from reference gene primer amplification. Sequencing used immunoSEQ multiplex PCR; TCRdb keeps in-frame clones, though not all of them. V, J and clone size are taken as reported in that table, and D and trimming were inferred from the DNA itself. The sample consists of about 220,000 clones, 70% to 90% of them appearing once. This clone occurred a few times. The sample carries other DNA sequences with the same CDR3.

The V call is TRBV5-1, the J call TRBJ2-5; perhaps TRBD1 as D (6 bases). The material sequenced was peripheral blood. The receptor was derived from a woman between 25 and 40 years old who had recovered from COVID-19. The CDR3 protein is CASSFGQIQETQYF. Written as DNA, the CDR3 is TGCGCCAGCAGCTTCGGACAGATACAAGAGACCCAGTACTTC.